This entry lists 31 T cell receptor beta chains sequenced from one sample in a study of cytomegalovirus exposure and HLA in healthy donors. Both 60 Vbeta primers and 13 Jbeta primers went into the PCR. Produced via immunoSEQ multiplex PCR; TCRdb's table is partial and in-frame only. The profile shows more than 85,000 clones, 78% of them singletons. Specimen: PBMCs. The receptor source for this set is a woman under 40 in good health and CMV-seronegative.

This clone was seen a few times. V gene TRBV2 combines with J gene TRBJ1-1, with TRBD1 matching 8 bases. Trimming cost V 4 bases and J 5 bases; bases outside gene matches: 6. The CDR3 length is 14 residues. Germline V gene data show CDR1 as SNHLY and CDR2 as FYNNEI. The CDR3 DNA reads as TGTGCCAGCAGTGCAGACAGGGGAGGGACTGAAGCTTTCTTT. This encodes CASSADRGGTEAFF.

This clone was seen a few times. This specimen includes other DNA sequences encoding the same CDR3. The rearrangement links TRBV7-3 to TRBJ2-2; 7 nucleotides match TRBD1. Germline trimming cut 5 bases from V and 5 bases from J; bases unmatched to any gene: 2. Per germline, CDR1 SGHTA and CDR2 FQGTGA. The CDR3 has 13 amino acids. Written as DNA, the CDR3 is TGTGCCAGCAGCCAGACAGGGACCGGGGAGCTGTTTTTT. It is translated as CASSQTGTGELFF.

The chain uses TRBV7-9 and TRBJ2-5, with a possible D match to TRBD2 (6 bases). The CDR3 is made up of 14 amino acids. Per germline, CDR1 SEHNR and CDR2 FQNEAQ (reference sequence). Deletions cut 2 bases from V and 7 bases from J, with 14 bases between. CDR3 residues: CASSLSGLGGTQYF. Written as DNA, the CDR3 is TGTGCCAGCAGCTTATCCGGTTTGGGGGGGACCCAGTACTTC.

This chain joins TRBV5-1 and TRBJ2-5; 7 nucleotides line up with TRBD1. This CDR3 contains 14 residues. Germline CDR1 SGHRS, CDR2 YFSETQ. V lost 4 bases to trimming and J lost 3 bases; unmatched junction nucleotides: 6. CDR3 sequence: CASSTTGAKETQYF. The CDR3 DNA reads TGCGCCAGCAGCACCACAGGGGCTAAAGAGACCCAGTACTTC.

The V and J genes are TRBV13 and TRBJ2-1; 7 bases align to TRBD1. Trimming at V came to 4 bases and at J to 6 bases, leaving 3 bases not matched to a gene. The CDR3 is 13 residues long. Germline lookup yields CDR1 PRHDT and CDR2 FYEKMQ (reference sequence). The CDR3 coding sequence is TGTGCCAGCAGCTCCTACAGGGGCAATGAGCAGTTCTTC. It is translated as CASSSYRGNEQFF.

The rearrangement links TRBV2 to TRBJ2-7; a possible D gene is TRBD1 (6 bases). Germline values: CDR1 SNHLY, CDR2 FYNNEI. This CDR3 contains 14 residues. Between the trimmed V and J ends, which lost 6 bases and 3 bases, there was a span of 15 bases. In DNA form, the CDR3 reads TGTGCCAGCAGATTGGACAGTAATTTCTACGAGCAGTACTTC. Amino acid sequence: CASRLDSNFYEQYF.

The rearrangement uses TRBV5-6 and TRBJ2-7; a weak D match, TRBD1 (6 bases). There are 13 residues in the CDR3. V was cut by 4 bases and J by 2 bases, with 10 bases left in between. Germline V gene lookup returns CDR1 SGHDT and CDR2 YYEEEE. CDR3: CASSRQETYEQYF. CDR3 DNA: TGTGCCAGCAGCCGACAGGAAACCTACGAGCAGTACTTC.

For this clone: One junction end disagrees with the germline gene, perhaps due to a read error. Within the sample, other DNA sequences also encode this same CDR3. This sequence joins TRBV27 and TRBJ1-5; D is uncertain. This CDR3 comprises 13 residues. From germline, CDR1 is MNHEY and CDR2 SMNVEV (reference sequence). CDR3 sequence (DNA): TGTGCCAGCAGCTTATGGGGAGATCAGCCCCAGCATTTT. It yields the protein CASSLWGDQPQHF.

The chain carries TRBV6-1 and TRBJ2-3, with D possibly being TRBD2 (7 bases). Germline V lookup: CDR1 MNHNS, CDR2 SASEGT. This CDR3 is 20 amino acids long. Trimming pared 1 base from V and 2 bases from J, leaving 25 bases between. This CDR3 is CASSEEGAGLGGPVTDTQYF. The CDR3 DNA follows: TGTGCCAGCAGTGAAGAAGGGGCGGGCCTGGGGGGGCCAGTCACAGATACGCAGTATTTT.

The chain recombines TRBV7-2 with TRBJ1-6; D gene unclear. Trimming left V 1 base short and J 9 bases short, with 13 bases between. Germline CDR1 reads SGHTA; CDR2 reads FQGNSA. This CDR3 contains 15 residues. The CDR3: CASSLVVAGTSPLHF. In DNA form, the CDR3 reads TGTGCCAGCAGCTTAGTCGTCGCAGGAACTTCACCCCTCCACTTT.

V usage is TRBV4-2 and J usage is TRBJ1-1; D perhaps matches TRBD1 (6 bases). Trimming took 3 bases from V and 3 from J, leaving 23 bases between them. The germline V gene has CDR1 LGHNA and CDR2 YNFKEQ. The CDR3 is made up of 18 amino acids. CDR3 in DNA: TGTGCCAGCAGCCACGCGGACAGTGGGTTCGTTACCGACACTGAAGCTTTCTTT. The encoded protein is CASSHADSGFVTDTEAFF.

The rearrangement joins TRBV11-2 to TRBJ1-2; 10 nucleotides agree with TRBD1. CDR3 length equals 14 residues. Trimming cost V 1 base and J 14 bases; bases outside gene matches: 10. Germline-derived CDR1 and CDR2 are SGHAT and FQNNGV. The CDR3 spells CASSLGGRGQGITF. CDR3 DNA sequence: TGTGCCAGCAGCTTAGGAGGGAGGGGACAGGGGATAACCTTC.

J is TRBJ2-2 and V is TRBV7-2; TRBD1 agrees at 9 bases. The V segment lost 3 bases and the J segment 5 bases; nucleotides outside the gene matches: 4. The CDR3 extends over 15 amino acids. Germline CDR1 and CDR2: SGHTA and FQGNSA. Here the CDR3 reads CASSLGQGPTGELFF. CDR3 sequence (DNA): TGTGCCAGCAGCTTGGGACAGGGCCCGACCGGGGAGCTGTTTTTT.

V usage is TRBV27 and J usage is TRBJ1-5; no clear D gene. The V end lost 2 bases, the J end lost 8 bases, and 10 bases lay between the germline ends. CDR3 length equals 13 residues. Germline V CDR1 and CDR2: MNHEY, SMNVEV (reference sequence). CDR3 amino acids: CASSLIGVEPQHF. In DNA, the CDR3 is TGTGCCAGCAGTTTAATCGGGGTGGAGCCCCAGCATTTT.

Here the CDR3 reads CACQRGNIQYF. In nucleotides, the CDR3 is TGTGCCTGCCAAAGGGGAAACATTCAGTACTTC. The V call is TRBV30, the J call TRBJ2-4, with D possibly TRBD1 on 5 matching bases. From germline, CDR1 is GTSNPN and CDR2 SVGIG (reference sequence). Deletions cut 6 bases from V and 6 bases from J, with 9 bases between. The CDR3 is 11 residues long.

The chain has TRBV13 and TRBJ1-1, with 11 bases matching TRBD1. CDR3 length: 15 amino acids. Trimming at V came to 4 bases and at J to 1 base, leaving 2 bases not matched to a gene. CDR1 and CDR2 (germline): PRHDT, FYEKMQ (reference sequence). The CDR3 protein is CASSSDRGPNTEAFF. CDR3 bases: TGTGCCAGCAGCTCGGACAGGGGGCCGAACACTGAAGCTTTCTTT.

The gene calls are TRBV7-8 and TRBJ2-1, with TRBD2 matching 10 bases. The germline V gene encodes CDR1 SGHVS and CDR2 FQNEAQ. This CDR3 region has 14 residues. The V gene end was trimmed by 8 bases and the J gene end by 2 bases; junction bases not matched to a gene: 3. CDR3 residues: CASLAGEPYNEQFF. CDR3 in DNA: TGTGCCAGCCTAGCGGGGGAGCCCTACAATGAGCAGTTCTTC.

CDR3 in DNA: TGTGCCAGCAGCCAACCTAACCTAGCCAAAAACATTCAGTACTTC. Protein product: CASSQPNLAKNIQYF. The rearrangement links TRBV11-2 to TRBJ2-4; no definite D call. CDR1 is SGHAT, CDR2 FQNNGV, per germline. The CDR3 has 15 amino acids. The germline V and J ends were trimmed by 5 bases and 0 bases, with 11 bases remaining between them.

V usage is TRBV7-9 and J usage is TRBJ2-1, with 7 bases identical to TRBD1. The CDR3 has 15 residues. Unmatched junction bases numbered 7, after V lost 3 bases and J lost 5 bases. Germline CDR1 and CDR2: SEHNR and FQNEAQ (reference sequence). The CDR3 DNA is TGTGCCAGCAGCTTCGACAGGGTGCCGAACAATGAGCAGTTCTTC. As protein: CASSFDRVPNNEQFF.

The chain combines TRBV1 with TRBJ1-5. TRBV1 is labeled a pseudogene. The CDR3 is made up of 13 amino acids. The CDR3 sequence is CTSSQVRGQPQHF. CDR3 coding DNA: TGCACCAGCAGCCAAGTTCGCGGTCAGCCCCAGCATTTT.

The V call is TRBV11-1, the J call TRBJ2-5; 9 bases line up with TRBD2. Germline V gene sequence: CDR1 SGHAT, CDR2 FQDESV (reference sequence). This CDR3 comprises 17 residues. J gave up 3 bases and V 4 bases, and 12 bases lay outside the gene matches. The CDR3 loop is CASSSWRGGRTKETQYF. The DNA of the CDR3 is TGTGCCAGCAGCTCATGGCGGGGGGGCAGAACCAAAGAGACCCAGTACTTC.

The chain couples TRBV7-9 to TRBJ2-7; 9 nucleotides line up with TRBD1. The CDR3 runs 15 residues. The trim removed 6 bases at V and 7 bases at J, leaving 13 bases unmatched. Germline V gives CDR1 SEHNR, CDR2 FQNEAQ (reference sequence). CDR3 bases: TGTGCCAGCAGGGCCCTTTCACAGGGGGCCCGGGAGCAGTACTTC. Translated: CASRALSQGAREQYF.

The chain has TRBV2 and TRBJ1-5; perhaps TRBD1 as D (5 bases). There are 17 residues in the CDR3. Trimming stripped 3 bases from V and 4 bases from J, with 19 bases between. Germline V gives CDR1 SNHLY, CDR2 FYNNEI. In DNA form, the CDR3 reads TGTGCCAGCAGTGATCTCGGAGGGGTAGGAGGTAATCAGCCCCAGCATTTT. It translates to CASSDLGGVGGNQPQHF.

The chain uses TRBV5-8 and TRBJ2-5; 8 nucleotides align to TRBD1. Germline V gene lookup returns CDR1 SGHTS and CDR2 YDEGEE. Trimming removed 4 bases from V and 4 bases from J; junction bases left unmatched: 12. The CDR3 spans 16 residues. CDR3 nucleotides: TGTGCCAGCAGCCAGAGGACAGGGATATTTGGAGAGACCCAGTACTTC. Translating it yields CASSQRTGIFGETQYF.

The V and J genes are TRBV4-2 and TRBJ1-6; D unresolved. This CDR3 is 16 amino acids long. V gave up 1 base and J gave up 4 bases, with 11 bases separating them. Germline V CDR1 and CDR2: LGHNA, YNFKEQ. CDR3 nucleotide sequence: TGTGCCAGCAGCCAAGGTCTCCAAGCTTATAATTCACCCCTCCACTTT. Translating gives CASSQGLQAYNSPLHF.

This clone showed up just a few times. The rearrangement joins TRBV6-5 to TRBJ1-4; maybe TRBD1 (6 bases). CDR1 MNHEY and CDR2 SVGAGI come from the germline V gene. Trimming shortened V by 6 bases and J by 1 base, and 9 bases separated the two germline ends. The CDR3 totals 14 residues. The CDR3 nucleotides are TGTGCCAGCAGCAAACAGGGAACTAATGAAAAACTGTTTTTT. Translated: CASSKQGTNEKLFF.

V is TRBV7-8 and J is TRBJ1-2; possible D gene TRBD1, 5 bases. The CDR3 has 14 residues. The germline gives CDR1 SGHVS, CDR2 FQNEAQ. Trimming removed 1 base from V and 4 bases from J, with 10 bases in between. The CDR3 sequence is CASSLEGLGYGYTF. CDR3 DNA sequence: TGTGCCAGCAGCTTAGAGGGGTTGGGCTATGGCTACACCTTC.

This CDR3 reads CASSRLGGSNYGYTF. The CDR3 nucleotides are TGTGCCAGCAGCCGACTAGGCGGATCTAACTATGGCTACACCTTC. The gene calls are TRBV14 and TRBJ1-2; unclear D gene. The CDR3 totals 15 residues. Germline values: CDR1 SGHDN, CDR2 FVKESK. The V gene lost 4 bases and the J gene lost 0 bases, with 12 bases spanning the gap.

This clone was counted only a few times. The CDR3 DNA is TGTGCCAGCAAGAGGGGGGGCACTGAAGCTTTCTTT. Its translation: CASKRGGTEAFF. This rearrangement joins TRBV28 to TRBJ1-1; possibly TRBD1 for D (6 bases). Germline CDR1 is MDHEN and CDR2 is SYDVKM. Trimming left V 7 bases short and J 4 bases short, with 10 bases between. The CDR3 loop spans 12 amino acids.

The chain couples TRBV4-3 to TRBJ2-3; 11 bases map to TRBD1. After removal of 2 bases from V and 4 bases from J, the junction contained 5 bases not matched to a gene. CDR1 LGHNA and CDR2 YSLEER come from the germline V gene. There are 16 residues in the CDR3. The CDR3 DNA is TGCGCCAGCAGCCAAACCCCGGGACAGGGGGCAGATACGCAGTATTTT. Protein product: CASSQTPGQGADTQYF.

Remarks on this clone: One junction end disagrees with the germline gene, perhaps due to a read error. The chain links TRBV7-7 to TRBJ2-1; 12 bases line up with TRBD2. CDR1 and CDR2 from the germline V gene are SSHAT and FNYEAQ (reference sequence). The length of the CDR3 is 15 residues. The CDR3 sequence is CASSLTSGRFDEQFF. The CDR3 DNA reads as TGTGCTAGCAGCTTAACTAGCGGGAGGTTTGATGAGCAGTTCTTC.